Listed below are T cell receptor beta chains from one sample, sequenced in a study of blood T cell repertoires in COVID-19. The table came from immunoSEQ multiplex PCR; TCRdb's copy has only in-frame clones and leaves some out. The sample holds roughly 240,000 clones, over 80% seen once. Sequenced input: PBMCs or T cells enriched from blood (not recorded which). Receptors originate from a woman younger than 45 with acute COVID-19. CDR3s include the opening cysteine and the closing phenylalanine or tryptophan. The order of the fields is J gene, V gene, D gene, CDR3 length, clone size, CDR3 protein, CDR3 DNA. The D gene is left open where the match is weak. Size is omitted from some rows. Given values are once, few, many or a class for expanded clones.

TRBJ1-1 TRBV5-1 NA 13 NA CASSLRERTEAFF TGCGCCAGCAGCTTGAGGGAGCGGACTGAAGCTTTCTTT
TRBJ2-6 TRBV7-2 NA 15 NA CASTQRGIGANVLTF TGTGCCAGCACCCAGAGAGGGATTGGGGCCAACGTCCTGACTTTC
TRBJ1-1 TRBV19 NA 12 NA CASKRTQTEAFF TGTGCCAGTAAAAGGACTCAGACTGAAGCTTTCTTT
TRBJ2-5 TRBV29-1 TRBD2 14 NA CSGTGTTYQETQYF TGCAGCGGAACCGGGACTACGTACCAAGAGACCCAGTACTTC
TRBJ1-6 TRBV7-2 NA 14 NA CASTLRGLDSPLHF TGTGCCAGCACCCTGCGGGGACTAGATTCACCCCTCCACTTT
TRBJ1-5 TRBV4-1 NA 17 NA CASSQDAPQGPRVPQHF TGCGCCAGCAGCCAAGATGCCCCACAGGGACCACGGGTGCCCCAGCATTTT
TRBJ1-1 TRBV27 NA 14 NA CASSLRGQNTEAFF TGTGCCAGCAGTCTCCGGGGACAAAACACTGAAGCTTTCTTT
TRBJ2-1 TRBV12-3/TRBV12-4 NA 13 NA CASSLARGAGLFF TGTGCCAGCAGTTTAGCCCGGGGGGCCGGTCTGTTCTTC
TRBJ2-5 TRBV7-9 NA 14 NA CASSPLDSKETQYF TGTGCCAGCAGCCCCCTGGACAGTAAAGAGACCCAGTACTTC
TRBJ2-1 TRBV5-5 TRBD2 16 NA CASSLETGLFAAEQFF TGTGCCAGCAGCTTGGAAACGGGACTATTCGCGGCCGAGCAGTTCTTC
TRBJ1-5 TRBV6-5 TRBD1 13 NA CASAMGQGAAQHF TGTGCCAGCGCAATGGGACAGGGGGCGGCCCAGCATTTT
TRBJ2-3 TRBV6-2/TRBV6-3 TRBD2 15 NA CASSFVGAGGDTQYF TGTGCCAGCAGTTTTGTAGGGGCGGGAGGAGATACGCAGTATTTT
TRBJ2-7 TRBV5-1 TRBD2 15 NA CASSALTSGSYEQYF TGCGCCAGCAGCGCCCTGACTAGCGGATCATACGAGCAGTACTTC
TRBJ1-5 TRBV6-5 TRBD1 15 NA CASRGTDLSNQPQHF TGTGCCAGCAGGGGGACAGATCTTAGCAATCAGCCCCAGCATTTT
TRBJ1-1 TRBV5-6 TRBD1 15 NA CASSLGQGAGTEAFF TGTGCCAGCAGCTTGGGACAGGGGGCAGGAACTGAAGCTTTCTTT
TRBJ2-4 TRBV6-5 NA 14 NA CASSPRQDWDIQYF TGTGCCAGCAGTCCCCGACAGGATTGGGACATTCAGTACTTC
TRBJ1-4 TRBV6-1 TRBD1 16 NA CASSETGGAGNEKLFF TGTGCCAGCAGCGAAACAGGGGGCGCCGGTAATGAAAAACTGTTTTTT
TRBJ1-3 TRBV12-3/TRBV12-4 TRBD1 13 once CASSRTGGNTIYF TGTGCCAGCAGTCGGACAGGTGGGAACACCATATATTTT
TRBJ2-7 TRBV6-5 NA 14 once CASSRVVGAYEQYF TGTGCCAGCAGCCGGGTAGTTGGAGCCTACGAGCAGTACTTC
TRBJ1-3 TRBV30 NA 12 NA CASGFEGNTIYF TGTGCCTCAGGGTTTGAAGGAAACACCATATATTTT
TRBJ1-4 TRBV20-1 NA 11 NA CSAARDEKLFF TGCAGTGCTGCGAGAGATGAAAAACTGTTTTTT
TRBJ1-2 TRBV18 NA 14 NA CASSPPTANYGYTF TGTGCCAGCTCACCCCCGACAGCGAACTATGGCTACACCTTC